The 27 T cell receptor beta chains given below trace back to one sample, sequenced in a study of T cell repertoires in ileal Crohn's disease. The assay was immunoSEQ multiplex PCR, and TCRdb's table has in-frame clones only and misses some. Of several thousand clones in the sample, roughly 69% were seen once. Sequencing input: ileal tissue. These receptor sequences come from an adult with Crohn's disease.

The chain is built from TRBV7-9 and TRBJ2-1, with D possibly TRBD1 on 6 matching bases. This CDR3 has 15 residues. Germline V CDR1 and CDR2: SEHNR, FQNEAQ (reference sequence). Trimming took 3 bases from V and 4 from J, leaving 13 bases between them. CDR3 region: CASSFMRDRYNEQFF. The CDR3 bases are TGTGCCAGCAGCTTCATGAGAGACAGGTACAATGAGCAGTTCTTC.

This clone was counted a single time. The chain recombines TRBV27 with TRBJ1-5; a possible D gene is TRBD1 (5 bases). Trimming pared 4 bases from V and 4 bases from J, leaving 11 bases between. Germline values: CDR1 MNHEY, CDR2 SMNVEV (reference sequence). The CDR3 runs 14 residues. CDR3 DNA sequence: TGTGCCAGCAGTTATGCAGGGTTTAATCAGCCCCAGCATTTT. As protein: CASSYAGFNQPQHF.

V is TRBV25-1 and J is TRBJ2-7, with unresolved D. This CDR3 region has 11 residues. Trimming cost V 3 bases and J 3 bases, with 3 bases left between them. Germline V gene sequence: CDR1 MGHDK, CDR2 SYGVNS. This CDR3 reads CASSEYYEQYF. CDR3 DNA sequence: TGTGCCAGCAGTGAGTACTACGAGCAGTACTTC.

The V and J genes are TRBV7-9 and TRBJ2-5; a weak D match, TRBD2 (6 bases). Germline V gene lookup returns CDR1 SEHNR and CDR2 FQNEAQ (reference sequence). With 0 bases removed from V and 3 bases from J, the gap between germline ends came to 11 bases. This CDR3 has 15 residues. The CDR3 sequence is CASSLAQGGEETQYF. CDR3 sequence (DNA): TGTGCCAGCAGCTTAGCTCAGGGAGGTGAAGAGACCCAGTACTTC.

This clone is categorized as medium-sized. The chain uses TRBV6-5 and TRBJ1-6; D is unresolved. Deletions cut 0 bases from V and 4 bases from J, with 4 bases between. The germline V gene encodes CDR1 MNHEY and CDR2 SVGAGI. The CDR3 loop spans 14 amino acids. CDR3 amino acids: CASSYSQYNSPLHF. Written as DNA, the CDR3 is TGTGCCAGCAGTTACTCGCAGTATAATTCACCCCTCCACTTT.

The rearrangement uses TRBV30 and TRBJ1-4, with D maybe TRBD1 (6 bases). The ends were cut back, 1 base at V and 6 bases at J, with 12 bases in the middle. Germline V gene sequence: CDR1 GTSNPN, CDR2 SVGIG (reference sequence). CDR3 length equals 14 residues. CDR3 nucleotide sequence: TGTGCCTGGAGTGAAGGACAGTCTGATGAAAAACTGTTTTTT. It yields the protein CAWSEGQSDEKLFF.

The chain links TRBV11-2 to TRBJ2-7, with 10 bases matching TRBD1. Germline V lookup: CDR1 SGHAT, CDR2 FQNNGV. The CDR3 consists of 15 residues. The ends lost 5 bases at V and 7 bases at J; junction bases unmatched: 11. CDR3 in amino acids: CASSPRRQGAREQYF. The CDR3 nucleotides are TGTGCCAGCAGCCCCAGGCGACAGGGGGCTAGAGAGCAGTACTTC.

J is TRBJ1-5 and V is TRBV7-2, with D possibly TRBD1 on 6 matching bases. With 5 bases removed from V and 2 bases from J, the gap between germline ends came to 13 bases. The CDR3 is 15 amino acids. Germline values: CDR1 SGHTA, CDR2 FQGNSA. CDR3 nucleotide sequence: TGTGCCAGCAGCCGTTATCCAGGGGGCAATCAGCCCCAGCATTTT. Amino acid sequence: CASSRYPGGNQPQHF.

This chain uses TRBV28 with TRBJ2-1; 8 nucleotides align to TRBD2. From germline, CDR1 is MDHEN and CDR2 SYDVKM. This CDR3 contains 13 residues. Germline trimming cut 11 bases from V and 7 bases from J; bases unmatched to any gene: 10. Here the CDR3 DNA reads TGTGCCTGCTCGGGAGGGGCCTCAAATGAGCAGTTCTTC. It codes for CACSGGASNEQFF.

CDR3 loop: CASRTPGGLETQYF. As DNA, the CDR3 is TGTGCCAGCAGAACACCAGGTGGTTTGGAGACCCAGTACTTC. The chain employs TRBV6-5 and TRBJ2-5; D is undetermined. Trimming cost V 6 bases and J 5 bases, with 16 bases left between them. CDR3 length equals 14 residues. Germline assignment: CDR1 MNHEY and CDR2 SVGAGI.

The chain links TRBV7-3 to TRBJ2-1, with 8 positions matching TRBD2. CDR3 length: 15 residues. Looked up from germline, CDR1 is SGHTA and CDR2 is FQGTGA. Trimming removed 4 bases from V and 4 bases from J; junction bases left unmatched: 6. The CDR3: CASSSRGGPYNEQFF. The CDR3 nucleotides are TGTGCCAGCAGCTCACGCGGGGGGCCGTACAATGAGCAGTTCTTC.

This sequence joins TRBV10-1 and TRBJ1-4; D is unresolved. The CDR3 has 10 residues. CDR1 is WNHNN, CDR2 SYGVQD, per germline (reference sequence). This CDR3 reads CAHSSEKLFF. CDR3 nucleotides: TGCGCTCATAGCTCCGAAAAACTGTTTTTT.

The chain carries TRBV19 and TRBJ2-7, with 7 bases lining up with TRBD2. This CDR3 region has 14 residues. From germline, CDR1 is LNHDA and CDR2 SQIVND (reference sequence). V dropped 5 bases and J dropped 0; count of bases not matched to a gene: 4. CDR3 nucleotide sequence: TGTGCCAGTAGTTGGGACTATGCCTCCTACGAGCAGTACTTC. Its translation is CASSWDYASYEQYF.

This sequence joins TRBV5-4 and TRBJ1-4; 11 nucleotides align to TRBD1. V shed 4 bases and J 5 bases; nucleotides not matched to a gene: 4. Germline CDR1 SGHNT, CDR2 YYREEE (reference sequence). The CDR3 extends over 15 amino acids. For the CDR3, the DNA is TGTGCCAGCAGCCTGGACAGGGGGCACAATGAAAAACTGTTTTTT. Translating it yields CASSLDRGHNEKLFF.

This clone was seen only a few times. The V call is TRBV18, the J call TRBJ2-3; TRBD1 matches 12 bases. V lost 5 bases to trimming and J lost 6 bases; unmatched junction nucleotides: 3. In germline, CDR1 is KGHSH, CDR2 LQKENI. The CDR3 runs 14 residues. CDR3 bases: TGTGCCAGCTCATCCGGGACAGGGGGCGATACGCAGTATTTT. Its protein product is CASSSGTGGDTQYF. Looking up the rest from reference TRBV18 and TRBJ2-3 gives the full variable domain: NAGVMQNPRHLVRRRGQEARLRCSPMKGHSHVYWYRQLPEEGLKFMVYLQKENIIDESGMPKERFSAEFPKEGPSILRIQQVVRGDSAAYFCASSSGTGGDTQYFGPGTRLTVL.

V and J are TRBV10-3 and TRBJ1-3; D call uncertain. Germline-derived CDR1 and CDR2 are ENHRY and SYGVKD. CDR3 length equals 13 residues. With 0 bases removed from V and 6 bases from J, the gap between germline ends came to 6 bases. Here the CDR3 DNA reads TGTGCCATCAGTGAGTCGAGGGAAAACACCATATATTTT. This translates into CAISESRENTIYF.

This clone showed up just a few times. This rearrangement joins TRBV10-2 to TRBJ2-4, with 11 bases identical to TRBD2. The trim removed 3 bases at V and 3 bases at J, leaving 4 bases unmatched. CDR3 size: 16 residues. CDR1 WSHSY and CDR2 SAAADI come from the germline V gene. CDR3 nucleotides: TGCGCCAGCAGTGATCTAGCGGGGGGACTCAAAAACATTCAGTACTTC. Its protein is CASSDLAGGLKNIQYF.

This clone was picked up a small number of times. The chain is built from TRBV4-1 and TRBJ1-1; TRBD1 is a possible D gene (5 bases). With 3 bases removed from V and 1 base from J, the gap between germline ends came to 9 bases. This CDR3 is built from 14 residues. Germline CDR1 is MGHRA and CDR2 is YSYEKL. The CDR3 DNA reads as TGCGCCAGCAGCCAGGGGCAGACGAACACTGAAGCTTTCTTT. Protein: CASSQGQTNTEAFF.

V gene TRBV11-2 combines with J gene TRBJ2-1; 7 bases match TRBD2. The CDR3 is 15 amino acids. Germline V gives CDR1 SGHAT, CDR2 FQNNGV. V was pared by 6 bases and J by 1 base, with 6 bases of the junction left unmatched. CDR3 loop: CASRGRGLSYNEQFF. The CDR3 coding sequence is TGTGCCAGCAGGGGGCGGGGACTATCCTACAATGAGCAGTTCTTC.

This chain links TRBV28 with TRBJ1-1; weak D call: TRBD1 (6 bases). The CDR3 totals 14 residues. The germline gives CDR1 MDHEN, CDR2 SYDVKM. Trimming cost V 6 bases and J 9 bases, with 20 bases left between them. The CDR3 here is CASSHTGMGPQAFF. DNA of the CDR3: TGTGCCAGCAGCCACACAGGGATGGGACCCCAAGCTTTCTTT.

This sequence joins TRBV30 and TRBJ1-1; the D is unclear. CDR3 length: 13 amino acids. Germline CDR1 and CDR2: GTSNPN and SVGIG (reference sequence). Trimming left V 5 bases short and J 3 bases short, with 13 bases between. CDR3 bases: TGTGCCTGGGGAGGCCACACGGACACTGAAGCTTTCTTT. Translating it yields CAWGGHTDTEAFF.

CDR3 sequence reads: CASSRIAGVPYNEQFF. The CDR3 region has the DNA TGTGCCAGCAGTCGAATAGCGGGGGTTCCCTACAATGAGCAGTTCTTC. The chain is built from TRBV14 and TRBJ2-1; the match to TRBD2 covers 9 bases. Germline V lookup: CDR1 SGHDN, CDR2 FVKESK. The CDR3 spans 16 residues. The junction had 8 bases not matched to a gene; V was cut back by 6 bases and J by 2 bases.

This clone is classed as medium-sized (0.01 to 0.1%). The CDR3: CASTETGFSYNEQFF. In DNA form, the CDR3 reads TGTGCCAGCACCGAAACAGGTTTCTCCTACAATGAGCAGTTCTTC. The rearrangement uses TRBV9 and TRBJ2-1; D may be TRBD1 (5 bases). From germline, CDR1 is SGDLS and CDR2 YYNGEE. The CDR3 extends over 15 amino acids. Deletions cut 6 bases from V and 0 bases from J, with 13 bases between.

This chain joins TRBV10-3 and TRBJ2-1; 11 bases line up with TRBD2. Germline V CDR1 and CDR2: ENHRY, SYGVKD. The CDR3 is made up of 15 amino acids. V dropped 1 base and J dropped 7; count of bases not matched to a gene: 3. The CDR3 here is CAISEWGLADNEQFF. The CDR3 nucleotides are TGTGCCATCAGTGAGTGGGGACTAGCGGATAATGAGCAGTTCTTC.

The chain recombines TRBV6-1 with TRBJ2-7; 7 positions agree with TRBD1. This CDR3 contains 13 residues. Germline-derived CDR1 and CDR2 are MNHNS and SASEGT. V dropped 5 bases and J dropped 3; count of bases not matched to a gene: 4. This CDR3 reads CASSWDSLYEQYF. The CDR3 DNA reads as TGTGCCAGCAGTTGGGACAGCCTCTACGAGCAGTACTTC.

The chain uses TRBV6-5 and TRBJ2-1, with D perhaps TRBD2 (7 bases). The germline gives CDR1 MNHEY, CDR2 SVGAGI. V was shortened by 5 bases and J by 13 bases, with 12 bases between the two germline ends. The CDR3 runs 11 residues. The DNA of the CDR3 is TGTGCCAGCAGTCGGGAGGACAGTCAGTTCTTC. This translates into CASSREDSQFF.

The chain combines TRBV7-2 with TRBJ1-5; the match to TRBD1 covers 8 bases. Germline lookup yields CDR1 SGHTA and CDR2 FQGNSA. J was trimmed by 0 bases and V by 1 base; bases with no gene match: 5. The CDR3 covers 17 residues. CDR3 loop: CASSLGQGLDSNQPQHF. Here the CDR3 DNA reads TGTGCCAGCAGCTTAGGACAGGGGCTTGATAGCAATCAGCCCCAGCATTTT.